These 22 T cell receptor beta chains share one sample of origin, sequenced in a study of shared clonotypes between healthy human individuals. Produced via immunoSEQ multiplex PCR; TCRdb's table is partial and in-frame only. The repertoire consists of over a million clones, with around 97% occurring once and the leading ten covering 1.2%. The sample taken for sequencing was naive CD4+ T cells sorted from blood. Subset reported: CD45RA+ positively selected. All receptors derive from a man aged 25-45 years in good health.

Points on this clone: The same CDR3 is also encoded by other DNA sequences in this sample. The CDR3 sequence is CASSLAGGPTDTQYF. Written as DNA, the CDR3 is TGTGCCAGCAGCTTAGCGGGAGGGCCCACAGATACGCAGTATTTT. This chain connects TRBV7-2 to TRBJ2-3, with 7 positions matching TRBD2. CDR1 and CDR2 from the germline V gene are SGHTA and FQGNSA. The CDR3 has 15 amino acids. The V gene end was trimmed by 0 bases and the J gene end by 2 bases; junction bases not matched to a gene: 2.

This clone is a singleton in its sample. This sequence joins TRBV19 and TRBJ1-2; 8 nucleotides align to TRBD1. The CDR3 has 15 residues. V lost 1 base, J lost 3 bases, and 4 bases stayed unmatched. From germline, CDR1 is LNHDA and CDR2 SQIVND (reference sequence). The CDR3 here is CASSIVPDRDYGYTF. CDR3 nucleotides: TGTGCCAGTAGTATAGTACCGGACAGGGACTATGGCTACACCTTC.

The chain uses TRBV5-1 and TRBJ2-5; tentatively, D is TRBD2 (5 bases). This CDR3 region has 14 residues. Trimming cost V 0 bases and J 7 bases, with 13 bases left between them. CDR1 SGHRS and CDR2 YFSETQ come from the germline V gene. CDR3 sequence (DNA): TGCGCCAGCAGCTTGGGGGCCTCACGGGGGACCCAGTACTTC. This sequence encodes CASSLGASRGTQYF.

V is TRBV2 and J is TRBJ1-1, with TRBD1 matching 7 bases. Germline V gene lookup returns CDR1 SNHLY and CDR2 FYNNEI. After removal of 10 bases from V and 11 bases from J, the junction contained 16 bases not matched to a gene. CDR3 length: 13 residues. The CDR3 region has the DNA TGTGCCACACACGGACAGGCCGGTATTTTGGCTTTCTTT. Protein sequence: CATHGQAGILAFF. The whole variable domain, remainder taken from reference TRBV2 and TRBJ1-1, is EPEVTQTPSHQVTQMGQEVILRCVPISNHLYFYWYRQILGQKVEFLVSFYNNEISEKSEIFDDQFSVERPDGSNFTLKIRSTKLEDSAMYFCATHGQAGILAFFGQGTRLTVV.

This clone has a single count. This chain uses TRBV28 with TRBJ1-1; D is unresolved. The CDR3 covers 14 residues. Germline-derived CDR1 and CDR2 are MDHEN and SYDVKM. V was trimmed by 6 bases and J by 3 bases, leaving 14 bases between them. The CDR3 nucleotides are TGTGCCAGCAGAGAAACCGATGTGTACACTGAAGCTTTCTTT. Translation gives CASRETDVYTEAFF.

This rearrangement joins TRBV16 to TRBJ1-5; D remains ambiguous. The CDR3 extends over 15 amino acids. The V and J ends lost 0 bases and 2 bases respectively, with 8 bases between them. The V gene's germline CDR1 is KGHSY and CDR2 FQNENV. For the CDR3, the DNA is TGTGCCAGCAGCCAATCCGACGTGGGCAATCAGCCCCAGCATTTT. Protein product: CASSQSDVGNQPQHF.

Comment on this clone: This same CDR3 is encoded by further DNA sequences in the sample. V and J are TRBV10-3 and TRBJ2-3, with D possibly matching TRBD2 (7 bases). Trimming shortened V by 3 bases and J by 5 bases, and 12 bases separated the two germline ends. CDR3 length: 14 residues. Germline loops: CDR1 ENHRY, CDR2 SYGVKD. DNA for the CDR3: TGTGCCATCAGTGAAGGGGGGAGGGGAGATACGCAGTATTTT. This translates into CAISEGGRGDTQYF.

Worth noting for this clone: Other DNA sequences in the sample encode the same CDR3. The chain is built from TRBV5-1 and TRBJ2-1; D unclear. V gave up 4 bases and J gave up 7 bases, with 12 bases separating them. CDR1 is SGHRS, CDR2 YFSETQ, per germline. This CDR3 region has 13 residues. Written as DNA, the CDR3 is TGCGCCAGCAGCCCCGGGCTGGGGAATGAGCAGTTCTTC. Its translation: CASSPGLGNEQFF. Full variable domain (remainder filled in from reference TRBV5-1 and TRBJ2-1): KAGVTQTPRYLIKTRGQQVTLSCSPISGHRSVSWYQQTPGQGLQFLFEYFSETQRNKGNFPGRFSGRQFSNSRSEMNVSTLELGDSALYLCASSPGLGNEQFFGPGTRLTVL.

The chain is built from TRBV19 and TRBJ2-3, with 16 bases that match TRBD2. Trimming removed 4 bases from V and 5 bases from J; junction bases left unmatched: 3. This CDR3 has 16 residues. Germline V gives CDR1 LNHDA, CDR2 SQIVND (reference sequence). DNA of the CDR3: TGTGCCAGTAGTACGGGACTAGCGGGAGGGCTAGATACGCAGTATTTT. Protein: CASSTGLAGGLDTQYF.

The chain combines TRBV28 with TRBJ2-7, with D possibly matching TRBD2 (5 bases). Germline V lookup: CDR1 MDHEN, CDR2 SYDVKM. The V end was cut by 3 bases, the J end by 2 bases, with 11 bases between. The CDR3 length is 14 residues. In nucleotides, the CDR3 is TGTGCCAGCAGTTTGGGTGAGGGAGCCTACGAGCAGTACTTC. Translating gives CASSLGEGAYEQYF.

The chain uses TRBV18 and TRBJ2-4, with 8 bases identical to TRBD2. The CDR3 contains 19 residues. With 4 bases clipped from V and 0 bases from J, the junction kept 14 bases outside the gene matches. Germline V gene lookup returns CDR1 KGHSH and CDR2 LQKENI. In DNA, the CDR3 is TGTGCCAGCTCACAAATCACTAGCGGAGCGGTCCTAGCCAAAAACATTCAGTACTTC. This translates into CASSQITSGAVLAKNIQYF. The full variable domain, its missing parts supplied by reference TRBV18 and TRBJ2-4, is NAGVMQNPRHLVRRRGQEARLRCSPMKGHSHVYWYRQLPEEGLKFMVYLQKENIIDESGMPKERFSAEFPKEGPSILRIQQVVRGDSAAYFCASSQITSGAVLAKNIQYFGAGTRLSVL.

This rearrangement joins TRBV5-6 to TRBJ1-1; D might be TRBD1 (6 bases). Germline V gene lookup returns CDR1 SGHDT and CDR2 YYEEEE. Deletions cut 2 bases from V and 11 bases from J, with 13 bases between. There are 12 residues in the CDR3. The CDR3 protein is CASSFERGLAFF. As DNA, the CDR3 is TGTGCCAGCAGCTTCGAACGGGGGCTTGCTTTCTTT.

The chain couples TRBV6-6 to TRBJ1-1, with unresolved D. V shed 2 bases and J shed 0 bases, with 7 bases lying between them. The CDR3 loop spans 14 amino acids. CDR1 MNHNY and CDR2 SVGAGI come from the germline V gene (reference sequence). The CDR3 loop reads CASSYQQMNTEAFF. CDR3 bases: TGTGCCAGCAGTTACCAACAGATGAACACTGAAGCTTTCTTT.

The chain employs TRBV29-1 and TRBJ1-1; D not resolved. Trimming stripped 5 bases from V and 4 bases from J, with 5 bases between. Per the germline V gene, CDR1 is SQVTM and CDR2 is ANQGSEA. The CDR3 is 10 residues long. CDR3 bases: TGCAGCGTTATTAGCACTGAAGCTTTCTTT. This encodes CSVISTEAFF.

This chain uses TRBV6-5 with TRBJ2-7; 8 bases match TRBD2. CDR1 is MNHEY and CDR2 is SVGAGI in the germline V gene. The CDR3 consists of 12 residues. V was clipped by 2 bases and J by 6 bases; unmatched bases: 0. The CDR3 DNA is TGTGCCAGCAGTTACCTAGCGGGCGAGCAGTACTTC. This translates into CASSYLAGEQYF.

With regard to this clone: Germline and junction disagree at one end, which may indicate a read error. The chain recombines TRBV11-2 with TRBJ1-4; 7 bases line up with TRBD1. This CDR3 has 13 residues. Per germline, CDR1 SGHAT and CDR2 FQNNGV. The CDR3 DNA is TGTGCCGGCAGTCAACAGGGGCTTGAAAAACTGTTTTTT. Protein sequence: CAGSQQGLEKLFF.

V is TRBV19 and J is TRBJ1-1; TRBD1 might be the D (6 bases). Germline V gene lookup returns CDR1 LNHDA and CDR2 SQIVND (reference sequence). The CDR3 totals 13 residues. The ends were cut back, 7 bases at V and 5 bases at J, with 14 bases in the middle. CDR3 sequence: CASTQGQGTEAFF. The CDR3 DNA reads as TGTGCCAGTACCCAGGGGCAGGGGACTGAAGCTTTCTTT. Combining the CDR3 with reference TRBV19 and TRBJ1-1 gives the whole variable domain DGGITQSPKYLFRKEGQNVTLSCEQNLNHDAMYWYRQDPGQGLRLIYYSQIVNDFQKGDIAEGYSVSREKKESFPLTVTSAQKNPTAFYLCASTQGQGTEAFFGQGTRLTVV.

Turning to this clone: Other DNA sequences within the sample encode an identical CDR3. In nucleotides, the CDR3 is TGTGCCAGCAGCGCGACCTCTGGGGCCAACGTCCTGACTTTC. Protein product: CASSATSGANVLTF. The rearrangement uses TRBV7-2 and TRBJ2-6, with D hard to call. The V gene lost 5 bases and the J gene lost 0 bases, with 5 bases spanning the gap. CDR1 SGHTA and CDR2 FQGNSA come from the germline V gene. CDR3 length: 14 residues.

V and J are TRBV7-3 and TRBJ2-5, with D perhaps TRBD1 (5 bases). The germline CDR1 and CDR2 sequences are SGHTA and FQGTGA. Trimming left V 3 bases short and J 2 bases short, with 13 bases between. The CDR3 spans 15 residues. CDR3 nucleotide sequence: TGTGCCAGCAGCTTCCAGGGCGGTTATCAAGAGACCCAGTACTTC. Protein product: CASSFQGGYQETQYF.

The chain recombines TRBV10-1 with TRBJ1-2; 10 bases align to TRBD1. The V and J ends lost 5 bases and 6 bases, in that order; junction bases with no gene match: 3. CDR1 is WNHNN and CDR2 is SYGVQD in the germline V gene (reference sequence). This CDR3 has 13 amino acids. The CDR3 is CASSSTGGHGYTF. CDR3 bases: TGCGCCAGCAGTTCGACAGGGGGCCATGGCTACACCTTC.

The chain is built from TRBV4-2 and TRBJ2-7, with TRBD2 as a possible D gene (7 bases). From germline, CDR1 is LGHNA and CDR2 YNFKEQ. V lost 1 base to trimming and J lost 0 bases, with 13 bases between them. The CDR3 sequence is 16 residues long. The CDR3 sequence: CASSQGEGEPSYEQYF. CDR3 bases: TGTGCCAGCAGCCAAGGGGAGGGGGAACCCTCCTACGAGCAGTACTTC.

The chain uses TRBV29-1 and TRBJ1-1; TRBD1 aligns across 7 bases. Germline-derived CDR1 and CDR2 are SQVTM and ANQGSEA. V shed 4 bases and J 7 bases; nucleotides not matched to a gene: 12. CDR3 length equals 14 residues. The CDR3 DNA reads as TGCAGCGTTGTTGGGACAGAGGCCGGATTTGAAGCTTTCTTT. The encoded protein is CSVVGTEAGFEAFF.